What follows are 18 T cell receptor beta chains derived from one specimen sequenced in a study of a mutant IDH1 vaccine in newly diagnosed glioma. Time point of the sample: week 11, during vaccination. The vaccine gave 300 ug of a 20-mer mutant IDH1 peptide subcutaneously per dose. These receptors' antigens are unknown. TCRdb's copy holds only in-frame clones and misses some; the assay was immunoSEQ multiplex PCR. The table shows roughly 130,000 clones, with roughly 75% occurring only once. This sample comprised PBMCs, obtained from a glioma patient whose treatment included an IDH1 peptide vaccine. The receptor source for this set is a man aged 35-49 years with glioma.

This chain links TRBV27 with TRBJ2-3; 7 bases align to TRBD2. J was trimmed by 6 bases and V by 2 bases; bases with no gene match: 11. This CDR3 region has 16 residues. Germline V gene data show CDR1 as MNHEY and CDR2 as SMNVEV (reference sequence). CDR3 DNA sequence: TGTGCCAGCAGTTTAGGCGGGAGCGGGTTTGGGGATACGCAGTATTTT. Translating it yields CASSLGGSGFGDTQYF.

The CDR3 reads CSVGQGTANYGYTF. CDR3 coding DNA: TGCAGCGTTGGACAGGGTACAGCTAACTATGGCTACACCTTC. The genes are TRBV29-1 and TRBJ1-2; 7 bases are a match to TRBD1. This CDR3 spans 14 amino acids. Germline CDR1 reads SQVTM; CDR2 reads ANQGSEA. V was clipped by 4 bases and J by 0 bases; unmatched bases: 5.

The chain has TRBV21-1 and TRBJ2-2. TRBV21-1 is a pseudogene locus. CDR3 length: 16 residues. The CDR3 reads CASSKGGREITGELFF. CDR3 DNA: TGTGCCAGCAGCAAAGGAGGCAGGGAGATCACCGGGGAGCTGTTTTTT.

To note about this clone: Other DNA sequences of this sample code for an identical CDR3. This chain joins TRBV4-1 and TRBJ1-5, with 7 bases that match TRBD1. This CDR3 has 16 amino acids. The germline V gene has CDR1 MGHRA and CDR2 YSYEKL. Unmatched junction bases numbered 8, after V lost 4 bases and J lost 2 bases. CDR3 nucleotides: TGCGCCAGCAGCCGAGAACAGGGGAGTCGCAATCAGCCCCAGCATTTT. Encoded protein: CASSREQGSRNQPQHF.

This clone was observed many times. The chain has TRBV7-9 and TRBJ1-2; TRBD1 matches 7 bases. The CDR3 sequence is 17 residues long. The V gene's germline CDR1 is SEHNR and CDR2 FQNEAQ (reference sequence). The V gene end was trimmed by 5 bases and the J gene end by 5 bases; junction bases not matched to a gene: 17. Here the CDR3 reads CASSPNLPPGGKYGYTF. The CDR3 DNA follows: TGTGCCAGCAGCCCAAATCTGCCGCCAGGGGGGAAATATGGCTACACCTTC.

The rearrangement joins TRBV7-6 to TRBJ2-7, with 11 nucleotides matching TRBD1. The germline gives CDR1 SGHVS, CDR2 FNYEAQ. This CDR3 region has 14 residues. J gave up 3 bases and V 5 bases, and 3 bases lay outside the gene matches. CDR3 residues: CASSMDRGHYEQYF. Here the CDR3 DNA reads TGTGCCAGCAGCATGGACAGGGGGCACTACGAGCAGTACTTC.

This clone was counted only a few times. One end of the junction fails to match germline, which may point to a read error. The rearrangement links TRBV7-2 to TRBJ2-7; D is ambiguous. The CDR3 consists of 13 residues. The germline CDR1 and CDR2 sequences are SGHTA and FQGNSA. This chain's CDR3 is CASSVAPSYEQYF. DNA for the CDR3: TGTGCCAGCAGCGTAGCTCCATCCTACGAGCAGTACTTC.

V usage is TRBV21-1 and J usage is TRBJ1-5. TRBV21-1 is given as a pseudogene. There are 16 residues in the CDR3. In nucleotides, the CDR3 is TGTGCCAGCAGCAAAGTAACGGCAGGGTCTAGCCAGCCCCAGCATTTT. Its protein product is CASSKVTAGSSQPQHF.

This chain uses TRBV2 with TRBJ2-4; 10 nucleotides match TRBD1. CDR3 length: 15 residues. V lost 5 bases, J lost 3 bases, and 4 bases stayed unmatched. Germline V gives CDR1 SNHLY, CDR2 FYNNEI. Here the CDR3 reads CASSRDRGYKNIQYF. The CDR3 DNA sequence: TGTGCCAGCAGTCGGGACAGGGGCTACAAAAACATTCAGTACTTC.

The chain combines TRBV5-5 with TRBJ2-7; D is ambiguous. CDR1 and CDR2 (germline): SGHKS, YYEKEE (reference sequence). The ends were cut back, 2 bases at V and 4 bases at J, with 4 bases in the middle. The CDR3 extends over 11 amino acids. DNA for the CDR3: TGTGCCAGCAGCTTAATTTACGAGCAGTACTTC. This codes for CASSLIYEQYF.

The rearrangement uses TRBV19 and TRBJ2-2, with 10 bases aligning to TRBD2. Trimming removed 9 bases from V and 0 bases from J; junction bases left unmatched: 4. This CDR3 has 15 amino acids. CDR1 is LNHDA and CDR2 is SQIVND in the germline V gene (reference sequence). CDR3 sequence: CASRLAGPNTGELFF. Here the CDR3 DNA reads TGTGCCAGCCGACTAGCGGGCCCGAACACCGGGGAGCTGTTTTTT. The full variable domain, rest sourced from reference TRBV19 and TRBJ2-2, is DGGITQSPKYLFRKEGQNVTLSCEQNLNHDAMYWYRQDPGQGLRLIYYSQIVNDFQKGDIAEGYSVSREKKESFPLTVTSAQKNPTAFYLCASRLAGPNTGELFFGEGSRLTVL.

The chain uses TRBV9 and TRBJ2-7; TRBD2 matches 8 bases. Germline lookup yields CDR1 SGDLS and CDR2 YYNGEE. The CDR3 runs to 16 residues. V lost 0 bases to trimming and J lost 3 bases; unmatched junction nucleotides: 8. CDR3 sequence: CASSVESGGPVYEQYF. Here the CDR3 DNA reads TGTGCCAGCAGCGTAGAGTCGGGAGGGCCGGTCTACGAGCAGTACTTC.

The chain has TRBV5-1 and TRBJ1-6; 9 bases are shared with TRBD1. CDR3 length equals 16 residues. The trim removed 0 bases at V and 9 bases at J, leaving 7 bases unmatched. Germline CDR1 and CDR2: SGHRS and YFSETQ. CDR3: CASSLDTGGSGSPLHF. DNA of the CDR3: TGCGCCAGCAGCTTGGATACAGGGGGCTCGGGTTCACCCCTCCACTTT.

The chain employs TRBV10-3 and TRBJ2-7; unclear D gene. Deletions cut 6 bases from V and 1 base from J, with 10 bases between. CDR1 is ENHRY, CDR2 SYGVKD, per germline. The CDR3 runs to 13 residues. In nucleotides, the CDR3 is TGTGCCATCAGCCAGGACGGTTCCTACGAGCAGTACTTC. It codes for CAISQDGSYEQYF.

This sequence joins TRBV11-3 and TRBJ1-3; D not certain. Trimming left V 1 base short and J 4 bases short, with 5 bases between. CDR1 SGHNT and CDR2 YENEEA come from the germline V gene. The CDR3 has 13 amino acids. The CDR3, as DNA: TGTGCCAGCAGCTTAGGAGTCGGAAACACCATATATTTT. Its protein is CASSLGVGNTIYF.

The CDR3 coding sequence is TGTGCCAGCAGCCGGACTAGCGGGGGCTTGAACACCGGGGAGCTGTTTTTT. Its translation is CASSRTSGGLNTGELFF. V usage is TRBV7-9 and J usage is TRBJ2-2; 13 bases agree with TRBD2. The length of the CDR3 is 17 residues. Trimming cost V 5 bases and J 1 base; bases outside gene matches: 4. Germline-derived CDR1 and CDR2 are SEHNR and FQNEAQ (reference sequence).

The genes are TRBV5-6 and TRBJ2-5; TRBD1 matches at 8 bases. This CDR3 contains 15 residues. Trimming removed 0 bases from V and 4 bases from J; junction bases left unmatched: 5. Looked up from germline, CDR1 is SGHDT and CDR2 is YYEEEE. The CDR3: CASSLAWTGLETQYF. The CDR3 DNA sequence: TGTGCCAGCAGCTTGGCCTGGACAGGGCTAGAGACCCAGTACTTC. The complete variable domain, with remaining parts taken from reference TRBV5-6 and TRBJ2-5, reads DAGVTQSPTHLIKTRGQQVTLRCSPKSGHDTVSWYQQALGQGPQFIFQYYEEEERQRGNFPDRFSGHQFPNYSSELNVNALLLGDSALYLCASSLAWTGLETQYFGPGTRLLVL.

This clone was seen a few times. The rearrangement links TRBV30 to TRBJ1-4, with a tentative D call TRBD1 (6 bases). Trimming cost V 1 base and J 4 bases, with 16 bases left between them. The CDR3 consists of 16 residues. Germline loops: CDR1 GTSNPN, CDR2 SVGIG (reference sequence). Here the CDR3 reads CAWSGLMGAYNEKLFF. CDR3 nucleotides: TGTGCCTGGAGTGGCCTCATGGGGGCGTATAATGAAAAACTGTTTTTT.